The clone carrying this T cell receptor beta chain showed up many times. Its target is not known. Researchers made TCR cDNA using 5'RACE template switching, and this step added a universal primer site and UMIs. One entry per CDR3 protein, called by TCRdb with MiXCR from the 5' RACE reads. Here the sample spans some 160,000 distinct CDR3 sequences, approximately 10% being singletons. This record comes from a study of T cells after yellow fever vaccination. At the level of the study: Preparation of fractions with low cell numbers was performed using SMART-Seq v4 Ultra Low Input.

V lost 7 bases and J 0 bases, leaving 16 bases between the germline ends. CDR3 length equals 15 residues. Germline CDR1 reads MNHEY; CDR2 reads SVGAGI. General study results and limits: Abundant clonotypes from the bulk population could have been carried over as contaminants into FACS-sorted repertoires.

The input for sequencing was CD8+ T cells sorted from PBMCs, taken 45 days after the yellow fever booster vaccination. V gene TRBV6-5 combines with J gene TRBJ2-7; D may be TRBD1 or TRBD2 (5 bases each). The sequence was obtained from a man younger than 35 who received the YFV17D yellow fever vaccine. In nucleotides, the CDR3 is TGTGCCAGCACTCCGGGGCCGTATAGCTCCTACGAGCAGTACTTC. This gives the protein CASTPGPYSSYEQYF.